The entry that follows covers one T cell receptor beta chain sequence. V lost 4 bases and J lost 2; bases outside the gene matches: 6. Germline V gene data show CDR1 as GTSNPN and CDR2 as SVGIG (reference sequence). This CDR3 region has 16 residues. Under the authors' procedure: It was from reference gene primer amplification that nucleated cell counts were estimated. Some clones are missing from TCRdb's copy, which holds only in-frame ones; the method was immunoSEQ multiplex PCR. D and trimming come from the DNA, and the V and J calls and clone size come from that table. The profile shows roughly 300,000 clones, approximately 88% of them singletons. The sample belongs to a study of blood T cell repertoires in COVID-19. Study summary: Acute and convalescent COVID-19 specimens originated in the United States, Italy and Spain. PBMCs, B-cell-depleted T cells, or T cells provided the cDNA or gDNA that made up the material.

What was sequenced was peripheral blood. This TCR came from a man younger than 35 who had recovered from COVID-19. The chain is built from TRBV30 and TRBJ2-6; 9 positions match TRBD1. The CDR3: CAWIGTGTPGANVLTF. The CDR3 nucleotides read TGTGCCTGGATTGGGACAGGGACCCCTGGGGCCAACGTCCTGACTTTC.